The rows below give T cell receptor beta chains drawn from one sample of a study of T cells in Graves' hyperthyroidism and ophthalmopathy. TCRdb reprocessed the multiplex PCR reads via MiXCR and lists one record per CDR3 protein. The sample lists approximately 420,000 distinct CDR3 sequences, 14% to 15% occurring once. Sequencing used blood. These TCRs come from a woman younger than 45 with Graves' hyperthyroidism. CDR3s include the opening cysteine and the closing phenylalanine or tryptophan. A D gene is named only where the DNA matches it firmly. For some rows the clone size is stated as once, few or many, or as a class when expanded; others skip it.

D gene: TRBD2; J gene: TRBJ2-7; V gene: TRBV6-1; clone size: NA; CDR3 protein: CASRAGTSGYEQYF; CDR3 DNA: TGTGCCAGCAGAGCCGGGACTAGCGGCTACGAGCAGTACTTC
D gene: NA; J gene: TRBJ2-7; V gene: TRBV29-1; clone size: NA; CDR3 protein: CSVEDESSYEQYF; CDR3 DNA: TGCAGCGTTGAAGATGAAAGTTCCTACGAGCAGTACTTC
D gene: TRBD1; J gene: TRBJ2-7; V gene: TRBV2; clone size: few; CDR3 protein: CASSGVGTGVSEQYF; CDR3 DNA: TGTGCCAGCAGCGGGGTGGGGACAGGTGTGTCCGAGCAGTACTTC
D gene: TRBD1; J gene: TRBJ2-3; V gene: TRBV5-1; clone size: many; CDR3 protein: CASSLGTADTQYF; CDR3 DNA: TGTGCCAGCAGCTTAGGGACAGCAGATACGCAGTATTTT
D gene: TRBD2; J gene: TRBJ2-7; V gene: TRBV28; clone size: many; CDR3 protein: CASSSFSGSYEQYF; CDR3 DNA: TGTGCCAGCAGTTCCTTTAGCGGGAGCTACGAGCAGTACTTC
D gene: NA; J gene: TRBJ1-6; V gene: TRBV27; clone size: many; CDR3 protein: CASSLFGDLNSPLHF; CDR3 DNA: TGTGCCAGCAGTTTATTCGGGGACCTTAATTCACCCCTCCACTTT
D gene: NA; J gene: TRBJ1-4; V gene: TRBV18; clone size: many; CDR3 protein: CASSSRANEKLFF; CDR3 DNA: TGTGCCAGCTCGAGCCGGGCTAATGAAAAACTGTTTTTT
D gene: NA; J gene: TRBJ1-1; V gene: TRBV19; clone size: NA; CDR3 protein: CASRVPAGVNTEAFF; CDR3 DNA: TGTGCCAGTAGGGTTCCGGCAGGGGTGAACACTGAAGCTTTCTTT
D gene: NA; J gene: TRBJ1-5; V gene: TRBV12-3/TRBV12-4; clone size: many; CDR3 protein: CASSLDGRVDQPQHF; CDR3 DNA: TGTGCCAGCAGTTTAGACGGCAGGGTAGATCAGCCCCAGCATTTT
D gene: NA; J gene: TRBJ2-7; V gene: TRBV7-3; clone size: NA; CDR3 protein: CASSSSDGAYEQYF; CDR3 DNA: TGTGCCAGCAGCTCCTCGGACGGTGCCTACGAGCAGTACTTC
D gene: TRBD2; J gene: TRBJ2-3; V gene: TRBV6-2/TRBV6-3; clone size: many; CDR3 protein: CASSYPPRGRAGNTQYF; CDR3 DNA: TGTGCCAGCAGTTATCCTCCGCGCGGGAGGGCCGGAAATACGCAGTATTTT
D gene: NA; J gene: TRBJ2-7; V gene: TRBV11-2; clone size: NA; CDR3 protein: CASSLMGDGHEQYF; CDR3 DNA: TGTGCCAGCAGTTTAATGGGGGACGGACACGAGCAGTACTTC
D gene: NA; J gene: TRBJ2-3; V gene: TRBV7-8; clone size: many; CDR3 protein: CASSKTQADTQYF; CDR3 DNA: TGTGCCAGCAGCAAAACACAAGCAGATACGCAGTATTTT
D gene: NA; J gene: TRBJ2-2; V gene: TRBV3-1; clone size: few; CDR3 protein: CASSPAPPTGELFF; CDR3 DNA: TGTGCCAGCAGCCCAGCCCCCCCTACCGGGGAGCTGTTTTTT
D gene: NA; J gene: TRBJ2-3; V gene: TRBV2; clone size: many; CDR3 protein: CASSRGDTQYF; CDR3 DNA: TGTGCCAGCAGCCGTGGGGATACGCAGTATTTT
D gene: TRBD2; J gene: TRBJ2-5; V gene: TRBV10-3; clone size: many; CDR3 protein: CAIMTFASGQETQYF; CDR3 DNA: TGTGCCATCATGACATTTGCTAGCGGCCAAGAGACCCAGTACTTC
D gene: NA; J gene: TRBJ2-7; V gene: TRBV3-1; clone size: few; CDR3 protein: CASSQAYATSYEQYF; CDR3 DNA: TGTGCCAGCAGCCAGGCGTACGCAACCTCCTACGAGCAGTACTTC
D gene: NA; J gene: TRBJ1-2; V gene: TRBV30; clone size: many; CDR3 protein: CAWSVLGYEGYTF; CDR3 DNA: TGTGCCTGGAGTGTTCTAGGGTATGAGGGCTACACCTTC
D gene: NA; J gene: TRBJ2-4; V gene: TRBV11-2; clone size: many; CDR3 protein: CASSLDSGAKNIQYF; CDR3 DNA: TGTGCCAGCAGCTTAGACAGTGGGGCCAAAAACATTCAGTACTTC
D gene: NA; J gene: TRBJ1-4; V gene: TRBV20-1; clone size: few; CDR3 protein: CSARGVERQGGEKLFF; CDR3 DNA: TGCAGTGCTAGAGGTGTAGAGCGACAAGGGGGTGAAAAACTGTTTTTT
D gene: TRBD1; J gene: TRBJ2-3; V gene: TRBV20-1; clone size: many; CDR3 protein: CSARSGTATTDTQYF; CDR3 DNA: TGCAGTGCTAGATCCGGGACAGCGACAACAGATACGCAGTATTTT
D gene: TRBD2; J gene: TRBJ2-5; V gene: TRBV20-1; clone size: NA; CDR3 protein: CSARDPKAGGGEAQYF; CDR3 DNA: TGCAGTGCTAGAGATCCCAAAGCGGGAGGGGGGGAGGCCCAGTACTTC
D gene: NA; J gene: TRBJ2-3; V gene: TRBV27; clone size: NA; CDR3 protein: CASSYGWGPGTDTQYF; CDR3 DNA: TGTGCCAGCAGTTATGGGTGGGGACCCGGCACAGATACGCAGTATTTT
D gene: NA; J gene: TRBJ2-3; V gene: TRBV18; clone size: many; CDR3 protein: CASSPTTDTQYF; CDR3 DNA: TGTGCCAGCAGTCCAACCACAGATACGCAGTATTTT
D gene: NA; J gene: TRBJ1-6; V gene: TRBV5-1; clone size: NA; CDR3 protein: CASSLAGKPDSPLHF; CDR3 DNA: TGCGCCAGCAGCTTGGCGGGGAAACCTGATTCACCCCTCCACTTT
D gene: TRBD1; J gene: TRBJ1-4; V gene: TRBV5-1; clone size: NA; CDR3 protein: CASSGGQGALANEKLFF; CDR3 DNA: TGCGCCAGCAGCGGAGGACAGGGGGCTCTGGCTAATGAAAAACTGTTTTTT
D gene: NA; J gene: TRBJ2-2; V gene: TRBV19; clone size: few; CDR3 protein: CASKKRESTGELFF; CDR3 DNA: TGTGCCAGTAAAAAACGGGAAAGCACCGGGGAGCTGTTTTTT
D gene: TRBD2; J gene: TRBJ2-5; V gene: TRBV19; clone size: NA; CDR3 protein: CASSIGLAGGGQETQYF; CDR3 DNA: TGTGCCAGTAGTATAGGACTAGCGGGAGGGGGCCAAGAGACCCAGTACTTC
D gene: NA; J gene: TRBJ2-1; V gene: TRBV19; clone size: few; CDR3 protein: CASSGTEAGSYNEQFF; CDR3 DNA: TGTGCCAGTAGTGGAACAGAAGCGGGCTCCTACAATGAGCAGTTCTTC
D gene: NA; J gene: TRBJ1-1; V gene: TRBV7-9; clone size: few; CDR3 protein: CASSLARGNSGEAFF; CDR3 DNA: TGTGCCAGCAGCTTAGCGCGGGGGAACAGCGGTGAAGCTTTCTTT
D gene: NA; J gene: TRBJ2-7; V gene: TRBV7-3; clone size: many; CDR3 protein: CASSLRLSAIHEQYF; CDR3 DNA: TGTGCCAGCAGCTTAAGGTTGTCGGCTATCCACGAGCAGTACTTC
D gene: TRBD1; J gene: TRBJ2-7; V gene: TRBV4-1; clone size: NA; CDR3 protein: CASSQQTGGETNSYEQYF; CDR3 DNA: TGCGCCAGCAGCCAGCAGACAGGGGGAGAAACCAACTCCTACGAGCAGTACTTC
D gene: NA; J gene: TRBJ2-6; V gene: TRBV5-1; clone size: NA; CDR3 protein: CASSLFGVGSFSGANVLTF; CDR3 DNA: TGCGCCAGCAGCTTGTTTGGGGTAGGATCCTTCTCTGGGGCCAACGTCCTGACTTTC
D gene: NA; J gene: TRBJ2-3; V gene: TRBV6-1; clone size: NA; CDR3 protein: CASSGRDINPTDTQYF; CDR3 DNA: TGTGCCAGCAGTGGCCGGGACATAAACCCCACAGATACGCAGTATTTT
D gene: TRBD2; J gene: TRBJ2-1; V gene: TRBV3-1; clone size: NA; CDR3 protein: CASSQGNRSGRMRNGQFF; CDR3 DNA: TGTGCCAGCAGCCAAGGGAATCGTAGCGGGAGGATGCGGAATGGGCAGTTCTTC
D gene: TRBD2; J gene: TRBJ2-7; V gene: TRBV20-1; clone size: few; CDR3 protein: CSAGLAGGSYEQYF; CDR3 DNA: TGCAGTGCCGGACTAGCGGGAGGTTCCTACGAGCAGTACTTC
D gene: TRBD1; J gene: TRBJ1-5; V gene: TRBV6-1; clone size: NA; CDR3 protein: CASGYTGDDQPQHF; CDR3 DNA: TGTGCCAGCGGGTATACAGGGGACGATCAGCCCCAGCATTTT
D gene: NA; J gene: TRBJ1-5; V gene: TRBV27; clone size: few; CDR3 protein: CASSFCFCWTRNQPQHF; CDR3 DNA: TGTGCCAGCAGTTTTTGTTTTTGTTGGACCCGAAATCAGCCCCAGCATTTT
D gene: TRBD2; J gene: TRBJ2-3; V gene: TRBV28; clone size: many; CDR3 protein: CASSFERGTTDTQYF; CDR3 DNA: TGTGCCAGCAGTTTTGAGCGGGGGACCACAGATACGCAGTATTTT
D gene: NA; J gene: TRBJ2-7; V gene: TRBV3-1; clone size: many; CDR3 protein: CASCRERNPYEQYF; CDR3 DNA: TGTGCCAGCTGTCGGGAAAGGAACCCATACGAGCAGTACTTC
D gene: NA; J gene: TRBJ2-5; V gene: TRBV14; clone size: NA; CDR3 protein: CASSHDTVKETQYF; CDR3 DNA: TGTGCCAGCAGCCACGATACTGTAAAAGAGACCCAGTACTTC
D gene: TRBD1; J gene: TRBJ2-2; V gene: TRBV20-1; clone size: few; CDR3 protein: CSARRGGGTGELFF; CDR3 DNA: TGCAGTGCTAGACGAGGGGGCGGCACCGGGGAGCTGTTTTTT
D gene: NA; J gene: TRBJ2-1; V gene: TRBV19; clone size: few; CDR3 protein: CASGGIGSPYNEQFF; CDR3 DNA: TGTGCCAGTGGAGGAATAGGGAGTCCCTACAATGAGCAGTTCTTC
D gene: NA; J gene: TRBJ2-7; V gene: TRBV6-2/TRBV6-3; clone size: NA; CDR3 protein: CASILGGEQYF; CDR3 DNA: TGTGCCAGCATCCTCGGGGGCGAGCAGTACTTC
D gene: NA; J gene: TRBJ1-2; V gene: TRBV28; clone size: many; CDR3 protein: CASSRTDGYTF; CDR3 DNA: TGTGCCAGCAGTAGGACAGACGGCTACACCTTC
D gene: NA; J gene: TRBJ1-1; V gene: TRBV6-6; clone size: NA; CDR3 protein: CASSYSDRPNAEAFF; CDR3 DNA: TGTGCCAGCAGTTACTCCGACAGGCCGAACGCTGAAGCTTTCTTT
D gene: NA; J gene: TRBJ2-7; V gene: TRBV7-2; clone size: many; CDR3 protein: CASSGNAGSEQYF; CDR3 DNA: TGTGCCAGCAGCGGCAATGCAGGGTCCGAGCAGTACTTC
D gene: TRBD1; J gene: TRBJ1-4; V gene: TRBV6-1; clone size: NA; CDR3 protein: CASRPGQGATNEKLFF; CDR3 DNA: TGTGCCAGCAGGCCAGGACAGGGGGCGACTAATGAAAAACTGTTTTTT
D gene: TRBD1; J gene: TRBJ2-3; V gene: TRBV9; clone size: NA; CDR3 protein: CASSVTGGLGTDTQYF; CDR3 DNA: TGTGCCAGCAGCGTTACAGGGGGGTTGGGCACAGATACGCAGTATTTT
D gene: TRBD2; J gene: TRBJ2-3; V gene: TRBV20-1; clone size: few; CDR3 protein: CSAGLLAGANTDTQYF; CDR3 DNA: TGCAGTGCTGGCCTCCTTGCGGGAGCTAACACAGATACGCAGTATTTT
D gene: NA; J gene: TRBJ1-1; V gene: TRBV18; clone size: many; CDR3 protein: CASSPTTGGTEAFF; CDR3 DNA: TGTGCCAGCTCACCTACGACAGGAGGCACTGAAGCTTTCTTT
D gene: NA; J gene: TRBJ1-3; V gene: TRBV25-1; clone size: NA; CDR3 protein: CASSESSAFYSGNTIYF; CDR3 DNA: TGTGCCAGCAGTGAATCCAGCGCCTTCTACTCTGGAAACACCATATATTTT